This TCR beta chain was found in a study of OX40 agonist ivuxolimab in advanced cancers. Study-wide background: Ivuxolimab, which is an agonistic anti-OX40 (CD134) antibody, was administered to the patients. Every 2 weeks, patients received ivuxolimab intravenously, dosed at 0.01 to 10 mg/kg.

Study findings and constraints: Circulating CD4+ and CD8+ T cells showed clonal expansion by week 6 at 0.1 to 3.0 mg/kg. Specificity for antigen went undetermined in the expanded peripheral T cells.

Concerning this clone: Antigen unknown.

The protocol was immunoSEQ multiplex PCR, while the TCRdb copy is restricted to in-frame clones and leaves out a portion. The table includes approximately 100,000 clones, about 90% detected once. CDR1 SEHNR and CDR2 FQNEAQ come from the germline V gene (reference sequence). V lost 5 bases to trimming and J lost 0 bases, with 13 bases between them. The CDR3 is 15 residues long. Source: CD4+ or CD8+ T cells sorted from blood, taken in a trial of the OX40 agonist ivuxolimab. This rearrangement joins TRBV7-9 to TRBJ1-1; maybe TRBD1 (5 bases). This receptor was identified in an adult with an advanced solid tumor such as melanoma, head and neck, liver or kidney cancer. The CDR3 DNA reads as TGTGCCAGCAGCCAGTACGGGGGGATGAACACTGAAGCTTTCTTT. Translation: CASSQYGGMNTEAFF. Variable domain in full (rest from reference TRBV7-9 and TRBJ1-1): DTGVSQNPRHKITKRGQNVTFRCDPISEHNRLYWYRQTLGQGPEFLTYFQNEAQLEKSRLLSDRFSAERPKGSFSTLEIQRTEQGDSAMYLCASSQYGGMNTEAFFGQGTRLTVV.